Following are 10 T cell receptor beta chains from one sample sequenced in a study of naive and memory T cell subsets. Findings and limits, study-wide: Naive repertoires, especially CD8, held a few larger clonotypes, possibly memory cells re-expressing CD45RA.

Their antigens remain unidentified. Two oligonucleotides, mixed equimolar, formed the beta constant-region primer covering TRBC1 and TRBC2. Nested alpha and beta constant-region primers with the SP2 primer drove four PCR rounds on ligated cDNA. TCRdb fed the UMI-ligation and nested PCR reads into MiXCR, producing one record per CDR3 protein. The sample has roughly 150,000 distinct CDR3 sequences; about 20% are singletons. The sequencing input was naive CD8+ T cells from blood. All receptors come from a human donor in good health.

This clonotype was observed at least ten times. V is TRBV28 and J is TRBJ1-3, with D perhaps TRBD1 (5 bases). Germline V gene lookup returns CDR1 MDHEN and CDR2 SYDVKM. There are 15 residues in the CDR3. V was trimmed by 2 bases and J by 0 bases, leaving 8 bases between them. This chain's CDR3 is CASSLDSHSGNTIYF. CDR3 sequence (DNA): TGTGCCAGCAGTTTAGACAGTCACTCTGGAAACACCATATATTTT.

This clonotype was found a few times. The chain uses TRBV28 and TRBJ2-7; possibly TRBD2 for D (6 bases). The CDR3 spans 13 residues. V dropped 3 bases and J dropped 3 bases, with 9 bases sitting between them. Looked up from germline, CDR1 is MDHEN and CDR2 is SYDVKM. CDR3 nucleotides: TGTGCCAGCAGTTTGAGACTAGGCTACGAGCAGTACTTC. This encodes CASSLRLGYEQYF.

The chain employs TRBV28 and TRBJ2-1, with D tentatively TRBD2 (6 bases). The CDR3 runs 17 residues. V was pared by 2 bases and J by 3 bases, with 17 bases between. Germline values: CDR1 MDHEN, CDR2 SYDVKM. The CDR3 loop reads CASSLRGGQALYNEQFF. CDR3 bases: TGTGCCAGCAGTTTAAGGGGAGGCCAAGCCCTCTACAATGAGCAGTTCTTC.

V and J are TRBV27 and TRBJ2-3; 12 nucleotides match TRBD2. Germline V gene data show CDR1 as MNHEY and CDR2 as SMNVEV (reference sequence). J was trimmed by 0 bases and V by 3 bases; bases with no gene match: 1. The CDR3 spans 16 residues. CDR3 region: CASSFGTSGSTDTQYF. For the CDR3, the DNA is TGTGCCAGCAGTTTCGGGACTAGCGGGAGCACAGATACGCAGTATTTT.

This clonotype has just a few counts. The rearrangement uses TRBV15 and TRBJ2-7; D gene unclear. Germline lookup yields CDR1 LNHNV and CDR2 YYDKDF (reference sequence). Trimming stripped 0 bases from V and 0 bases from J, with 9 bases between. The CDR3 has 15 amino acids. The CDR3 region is CATSREPPSSYEQYF. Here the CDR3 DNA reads TGTGCCACCAGCAGAGAACCCCCTAGCTCCTACGAGCAGTACTTC.

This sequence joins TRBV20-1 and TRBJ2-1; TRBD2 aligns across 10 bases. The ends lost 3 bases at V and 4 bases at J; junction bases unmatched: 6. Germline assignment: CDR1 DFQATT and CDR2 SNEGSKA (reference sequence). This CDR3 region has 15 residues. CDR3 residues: CSARDTSGKYNEQFF. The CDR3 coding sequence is TGCAGTGCTAGGGACACTAGCGGGAAATACAATGAGCAGTTCTTC.

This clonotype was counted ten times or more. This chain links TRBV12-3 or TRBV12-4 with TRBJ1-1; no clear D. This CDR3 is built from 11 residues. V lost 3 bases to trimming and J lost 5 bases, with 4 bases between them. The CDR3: CASSLGTEAFF. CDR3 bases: TGTGCCAGCAGTTTGGGAACTGAAGCTTTCTTT.

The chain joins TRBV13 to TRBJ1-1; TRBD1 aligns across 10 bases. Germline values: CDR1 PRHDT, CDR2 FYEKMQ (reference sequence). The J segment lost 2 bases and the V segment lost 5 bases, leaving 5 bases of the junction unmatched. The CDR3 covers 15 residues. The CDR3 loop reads CASSMTGGGNTEAFF. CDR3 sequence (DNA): TGTGCCAGCAGCATGACAGGGGGCGGAAACACTGAAGCTTTCTTT.

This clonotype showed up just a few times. CDR3 coding DNA: TGCAGCGTTGCCCGGACTAGCGGCGGACAAGAGACCCAGTACTTC. Residues: CSVARTSGGQETQYF. The chain combines TRBV29-1 with TRBJ2-5, with TRBD2 matching over 10 bases. Germline CDR1 reads SQVTM; CDR2 reads ANQGSEA. The length of the CDR3 is 15 residues. The J segment lost 2 bases and the V segment lost 4 bases, leaving 7 bases of the junction unmatched. The whole variable domain, remainder taken from reference TRBV29-1 and TRBJ2-5, is SAVISQKPSRDICQRGTSLTIQCQVDSQVTMMFWYRQQPGQSLTLIATANQGSEATYESGFVIDKFPISRPNLTFSTLTVSNMSPEDSSIYLCSVARTSGGQETQYFGPGTRLLVL.

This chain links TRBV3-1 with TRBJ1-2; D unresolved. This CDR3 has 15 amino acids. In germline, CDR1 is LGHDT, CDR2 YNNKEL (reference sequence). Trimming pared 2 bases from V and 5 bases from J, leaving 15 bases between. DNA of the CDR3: TGTGCCAGCAGCCAAAGGCGGGTGAGAGCATATGGCTACACCTTC. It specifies CASSQRRVRAYGYTF.